The clone carrying this TCR beta chain was seen more than once but under ten times. The method was immunoSEQ multiplex PCR; TCRdb's version includes in-frame clones alone and lacks a portion of them. The sample includes some 50,000 clones, around 93% of them seen just once. The entry originates in a study of human thymus T cells. Germline trimming cut 5 bases from V and 2 bases from J; bases unmatched to any gene: 6. Germline CDR1 is SEHNR and CDR2 is FQNEAQ (reference sequence). The length of the CDR3 is 15 residues. Sequencing used blood. This clonotype was sampled from a girl under two years old with a congenital heart defect but otherwise immunologically healthy. This chain uses TRBV7-9 with TRBJ2-1; 7 positions match TRBD2. The chain's CDR3 is CASSLGLGTYNEQFF. CDR3 nucleotides: TGTGCCAGCAGCCTCGGACTAGGGACCTACAATGAGCAGTTCTTC.